This is a list of T cell receptor beta chains from one sample in a study of T cell responses to AZD1222 COVID-19 vaccine. Profiled with immunoSEQ multiplex PCR; TCRdb holds only in-frame clones, not every one. Of under 200,000 clones listed, about 92% were seen once; the top ten hold approximately 4%. The specimen was peripheral blood, collected 28 days after the second dose of the MenACWY control vaccine. The receptor set was obtained from an adult who received the MenACWY meningococcal vaccine as a control. The CDR3 runs from the conserved cysteine through the conserved F or W.

V,J,CDR3
TRBV2,TRBJ2-1,CASTEGVDEQFF
TRBV23-1,TRBJ2-1,CASSLPWPGKDEQFF
TRBV30,TRBJ1-2,CAWSSPGVAANYGYTF
TRBV7-9,TRBJ1-1,CASSTLTGGATEAFF
TRBV11-3,TRBJ2-2,CASSLTGVTGELFF
TRBV29-1,TRBJ1-3,CSVVTVGNTIYF
TRBV9,TRBJ2-7,CASSAWDGYEQYF
TRBV9,TRBJ2-2,CASSVGAGGFDTGELFF
TRBV11-3,TRBJ1-6,CASSYDWGNSPLHF
TRBV14,TRBJ2-7,CASSPYRVTYEQYF
TRBV3-1/TRBV3-2,TRBJ2-5,CASSWTIQETQYF
TRBV15,TRBJ1-2,CATSREDGYGYTF
TRBV7-2,TRBJ1-5,CASSLGQRNSNQPQHF
TRBV6-6,TRBJ2-3,CASSLASGGSPDTQYF
TRBV7-2,TRBJ2-7,CASSLAGTSPYEQYF
TRBV28,TRBJ1-5,CASSSRKRNQPQHF
TRBV25-1,TRBJ2-7,CASTQRGSYEQYF
TRBV4-2,TRBJ1-4,CASSQEAYAGSEKLFF
TRBV24-1,TRBJ1-5,CATSEPGVNQPQHF
TRBV28,TRBJ1-1,CASSRDRRNTEAFF
TRBV6-2/TRBV6-3,TRBJ1-2,CASSYLPNGYTF
TRBV19,TRBJ1-4,CASSINRGEKLFF
TRBV5-6,TRBJ1-1,CASSLAGSALEAFF
TRBV2,TRBJ1-6,CASSERANRGGSPLHF
TRBV2,TRBJ2-5,CASKGDRLLETQYF
TRBV7-2,TRBJ1-6,CASSPTLNSPLHF
TRBV7-3,TRBJ2-1,CASSWRPSSDEQFF
TRBV3-1/TRBV3-2,TRBJ2-7,CASSPDRFSYEQYF
TRBV3-1/TRBV3-2,TRBJ1-2,CASSQVTGNGYTF
TRBV7-3,TRBJ2-1,CASSVGDEQFF